The 6 T cell receptor beta chains given below trace back to one sample, sequenced in a study of T cell responses to AZD1222 COVID-19 vaccine. Profiling relied on immunoSEQ multiplex PCR, and the TCRdb table lists in-frame clones only, not all of them. Here the sample spans around 180,000 clones, about 89% being singletons. The source material was peripheral blood, sampled on day 0 of MenACWY control vaccination. The receptor source for this set is an adult in good health.

The V gene is TRBV3-1 (or the pseudogene TRBV3-2), the J gene TRBJ1-2, with a possible D match to TRBD1 (5 bases). The CDR3 totals 15 residues. Germline-derived CDR1 and CDR2 are LGHDT and YNNKEL (reference sequence). The ends were cut back, 0 bases at V and 0 bases at J, with 8 bases in the middle. CDR3 sequence reads: CASSQEGLANYGYTF. The CDR3 DNA follows: TGTGCCAGCAGCCAAGAGGGACTAGCTAACTATGGCTACACCTTC.

This chain connects TRBV5-4 to TRBJ2-1; no clear D gene. V lost 0 bases and J 1 base, leaving 8 bases between the germline ends. CDR1 SGHNT and CDR2 YYREEE come from the germline V gene (reference sequence). The CDR3 has 15 amino acids. DNA of the CDR3: TGTGCCAGCAGCTTGGTAGGGAATTCCTACAATGAGCAGTTCTTC. Translated, it gives CASSLVGNSYNEQFF.

V gene TRBV16 combines with J gene TRBJ1-4; D perhaps matches TRBD1 (5 bases). V was clipped by 4 bases and J by 7 bases, with 10 bases between them. The germline V gene encodes CDR1 KGHSY and CDR2 FQNENV. The CDR3 contains 13 residues. CDR3 nucleotide sequence: TGTGCCAGCAGCCCGAATAGGGGTGAAAAACTGTTTTTT. This sequence encodes CASSPNRGEKLFF.

The V call is TRBV7-8, the J call TRBJ1-2; no firm D call. This CDR3 is 11 amino acids long. V was cut by 5 bases and J by 6 bases, with 7 bases left in between. Germline CDR1 reads SGHVS; CDR2 reads FQNEAQ. The CDR3 coding sequence is TGTGCCAGCAGCCTGGGTAATGGCTACACCTTC. Translating it yields CASSLGNGYTF.

This clone was observed a single time. The V gene is TRBV6-2 or TRBV6-3, the J gene TRBJ1-5; no reliable D call. Germline V gene sequence: CDR1 MNHEY, CDR2 SVGEGT. The CDR3 has 15 residues. V lost 5 bases and J lost 3, with 14 bases in between. The CDR3 nucleotides are TGTGCCAGCAGTACCGAAGACGGAATCAATCAGCCCCAGCATTTT. This translates into CASSTEDGINQPQHF.

The DNA of the CDR3 is TGTGCCAGCAGTTACTCACGTCTTGGCCTGAACACTGAAGCTTTCTTT. This translates into CASSYSRLGLNTEAFF. The chain uses TRBV6-5 and TRBJ1-1; no reliable D call. The CDR3 consists of 16 residues. V was cut by 0 bases and J by 0 bases, with 11 bases left in between. Germline values: CDR1 MNHEY, CDR2 SVGAGI.